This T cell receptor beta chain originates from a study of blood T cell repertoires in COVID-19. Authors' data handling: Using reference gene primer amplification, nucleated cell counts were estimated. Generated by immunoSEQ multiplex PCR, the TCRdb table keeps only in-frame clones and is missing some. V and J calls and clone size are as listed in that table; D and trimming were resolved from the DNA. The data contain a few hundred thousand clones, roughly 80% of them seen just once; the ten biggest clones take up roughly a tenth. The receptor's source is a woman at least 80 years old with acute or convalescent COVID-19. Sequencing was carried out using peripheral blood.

CDR3 protein: CASSQTTRRSGGRTYEQYF. Here the CDR3 DNA reads TGTGCCAGCAGCCAAACCACGCGCCGCTCAGGGGGCAGAACCTACGAGCAGTACTTC. The chain carries TRBV6-2 or TRBV6-3 and TRBJ2-7; 8 bases are shared with TRBD1. The CDR3 is 19 amino acids. CDR1 and CDR2 from the germline V gene are MNHEY and SVGEGT. J was trimmed by 2 bases and V by 6 bases; bases with no gene match: 21.